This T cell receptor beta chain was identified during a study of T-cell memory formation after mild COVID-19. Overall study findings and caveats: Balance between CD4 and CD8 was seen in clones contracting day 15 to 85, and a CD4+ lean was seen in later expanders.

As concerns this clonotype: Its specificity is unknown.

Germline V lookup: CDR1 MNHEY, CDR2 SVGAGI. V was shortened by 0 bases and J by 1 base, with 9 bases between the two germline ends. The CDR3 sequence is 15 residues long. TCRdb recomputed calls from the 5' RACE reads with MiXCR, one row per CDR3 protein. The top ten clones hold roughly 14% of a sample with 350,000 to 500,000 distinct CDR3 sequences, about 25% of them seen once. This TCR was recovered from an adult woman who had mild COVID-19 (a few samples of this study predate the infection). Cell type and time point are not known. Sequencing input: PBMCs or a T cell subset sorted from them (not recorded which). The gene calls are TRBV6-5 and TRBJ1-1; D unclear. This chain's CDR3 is CASSYSEGSNTEAFF. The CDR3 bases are TGTGCCAGCAGTTACTCGGAGGGTTCGAACACTGAAGCTTTCTTT.